This T cell receptor (beta chain) was recovered during a study of beta chain features in type 1 diabetes. CD45RO/CCR7/CD25/CD127/CD95/CD27 staining was used to isolate CD4+ naive, central memory, regulatory and stem cell-like memory cells by sorting. The entirety of the isolated RNA underwent reverse transcription, so expressed TCRB transcripts were sequenced. Profiled with immunoSEQ multiplex PCR; TCRdb holds only in-frame clones, not every one. Of a few hundred thousand clones detected, 25% to 30% appear once; the ten largest clones hold under 4.5%. A word on this clone: Its antigen is currently unknown.

Study results and caveats: In every one of the four CD4+ subsets, TCRB CDR3s were moderately but significantly shorter in Type 1 diabetes patients. Researchers could not determine here whether HLA type influences TCRB rearrangement.

The length of the CDR3 is 18 residues. The germline V gene encodes CDR1 SGDLS and CDR2 YYNGEE. Trimming removed 2 bases at V and 0 bases at J, with 19 bases between. The sample was central memory CD4+ T cells from blood. The sequence was collected from a man aged 30 to 39 in good health. The chain joins TRBV9 to TRBJ2-3; the D is unclear. Here the CDR3 DNA reads TGTGCCAGCAGCGTTCTCGACGGCGGTCGGGCGAGCACAGATACGCAGTATTTT. As protein: CASSVLDGGRASTDTQYF.